This T cell receptor (beta chain) was recorded in a study of blood T cell repertoires in COVID-19. Source study methods: Reference gene primer amplification gave estimated nucleated cell counts. Sequenced by immunoSEQ multiplex PCR; TCRdb stores in-frame clones only, minus some. V and J calls and clone size are copied from that table; D and trimming were computed from the DNA. The sample yields a few hundred thousand clones, approximately 80% seen once. Trimming shortened V by 0 bases and J by 5 bases, and 8 bases separated the two germline ends. CDR1 is ENHRY and CDR2 is SYGVKD in the germline V gene. This CDR3 contains 13 residues.

The receptor was derived from a man aged 35 to 55 who had been exposed to COVID-19. The chain has TRBV10-3 and TRBJ2-7; D unresolved. Sequencing was carried out using PBMCs or T cells enriched from blood (not recorded which). CDR3 DNA sequence: TGTGCCATCAGTGAGTCTACAGTCCACGAGCAGTACTTC. Its translation is CAISESTVHEQYF.